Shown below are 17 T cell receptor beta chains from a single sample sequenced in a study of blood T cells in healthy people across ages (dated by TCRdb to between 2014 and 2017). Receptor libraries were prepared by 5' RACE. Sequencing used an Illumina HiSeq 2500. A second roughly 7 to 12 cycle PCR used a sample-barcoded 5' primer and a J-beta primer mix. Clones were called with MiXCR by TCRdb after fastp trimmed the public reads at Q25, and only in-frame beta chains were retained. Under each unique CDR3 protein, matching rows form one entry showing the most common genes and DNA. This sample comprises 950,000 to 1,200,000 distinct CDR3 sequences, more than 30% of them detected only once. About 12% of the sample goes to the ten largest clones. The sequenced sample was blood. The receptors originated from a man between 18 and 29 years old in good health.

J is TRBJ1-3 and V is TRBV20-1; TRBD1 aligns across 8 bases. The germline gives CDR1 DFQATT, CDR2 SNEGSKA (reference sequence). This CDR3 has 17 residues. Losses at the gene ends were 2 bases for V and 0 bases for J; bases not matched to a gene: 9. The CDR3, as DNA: TGCAGTGCTAGACTAGGACAGGGACCATACTCTGGAAACACCATATATTTT. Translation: CSARLGQGPYSGNTIYF.

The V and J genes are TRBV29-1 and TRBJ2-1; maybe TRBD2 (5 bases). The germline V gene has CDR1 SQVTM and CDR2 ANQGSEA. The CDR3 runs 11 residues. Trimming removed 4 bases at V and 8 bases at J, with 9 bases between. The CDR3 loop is CSVGRVDEQFF. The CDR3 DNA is TGCAGCGTTGGGCGGGTCGATGAGCAGTTCTTC.

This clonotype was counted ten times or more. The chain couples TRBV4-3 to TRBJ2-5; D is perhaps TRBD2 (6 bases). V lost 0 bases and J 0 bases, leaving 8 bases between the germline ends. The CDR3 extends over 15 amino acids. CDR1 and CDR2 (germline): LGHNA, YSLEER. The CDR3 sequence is CASSQELAYQETQYF. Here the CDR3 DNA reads TGCGCCAGCAGCCAAGAACTAGCCTACCAAGAGACCCAGTACTTC.

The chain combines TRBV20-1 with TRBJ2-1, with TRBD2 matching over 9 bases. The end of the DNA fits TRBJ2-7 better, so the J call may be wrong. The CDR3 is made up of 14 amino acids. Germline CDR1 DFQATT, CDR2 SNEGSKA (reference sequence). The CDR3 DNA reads TGCAGTGCTATAGCGGGGGCTAGCTACAATGAGCAGTACTTC. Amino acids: CSAIAGASYNEQYF.

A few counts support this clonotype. The CDR3 protein is CASSPQLTGNYGYTF. Written as DNA, the CDR3 is TGTGCCAGCAGTCCCCAATTGACTGGGAACTATGGCTACACCTTC. The V and J genes are TRBV27 and TRBJ1-2; no definite D call. This CDR3 has 15 residues. V was cut by 5 bases and J by 2 bases, with 15 bases left in between. The germline V gene encodes CDR1 MNHEY and CDR2 SMNVEV (reference sequence).

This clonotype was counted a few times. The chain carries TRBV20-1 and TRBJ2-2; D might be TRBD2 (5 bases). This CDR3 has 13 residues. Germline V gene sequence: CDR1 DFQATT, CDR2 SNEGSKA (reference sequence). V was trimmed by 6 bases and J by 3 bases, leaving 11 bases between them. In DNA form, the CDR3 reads TGCAGTGCCCCCCCCGGGGACACCGGGGAGCTGTTTTTT. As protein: CSAPPGDTGELFF.

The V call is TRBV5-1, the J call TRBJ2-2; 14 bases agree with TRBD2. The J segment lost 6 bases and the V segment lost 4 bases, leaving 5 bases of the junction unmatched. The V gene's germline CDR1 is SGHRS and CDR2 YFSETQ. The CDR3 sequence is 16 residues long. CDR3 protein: CASSRTTSGGAGELFF. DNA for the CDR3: TGCGCCAGCAGCAGAACGACTAGCGGGGGGGCCGGGGAGCTGTTTTTT.

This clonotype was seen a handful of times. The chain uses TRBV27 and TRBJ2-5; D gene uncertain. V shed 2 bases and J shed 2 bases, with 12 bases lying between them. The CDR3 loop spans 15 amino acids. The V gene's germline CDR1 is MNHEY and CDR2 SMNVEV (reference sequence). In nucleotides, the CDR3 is TGTGCCAGCAGTTTAACCCAAACACAGCAAGAGACCCAGTACTTC. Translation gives CASSLTQTQQETQYF.

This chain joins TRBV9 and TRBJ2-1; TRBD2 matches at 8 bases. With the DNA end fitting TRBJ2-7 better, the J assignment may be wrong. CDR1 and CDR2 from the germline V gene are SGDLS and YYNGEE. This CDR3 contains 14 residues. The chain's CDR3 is CASSGTSPDNEQYF. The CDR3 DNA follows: TGTGCCAGCAGCGGGACTAGCCCGGACAATGAGCAGTACTTC.

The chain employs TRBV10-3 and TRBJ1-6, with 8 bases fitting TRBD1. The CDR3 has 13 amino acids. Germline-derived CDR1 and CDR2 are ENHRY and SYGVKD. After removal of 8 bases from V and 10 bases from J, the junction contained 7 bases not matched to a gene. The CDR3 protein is CAIVGTGDSPLHF. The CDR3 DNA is TGTGCCATCGTTGGGACAGGAGACTCACCCCTCCACTTT.

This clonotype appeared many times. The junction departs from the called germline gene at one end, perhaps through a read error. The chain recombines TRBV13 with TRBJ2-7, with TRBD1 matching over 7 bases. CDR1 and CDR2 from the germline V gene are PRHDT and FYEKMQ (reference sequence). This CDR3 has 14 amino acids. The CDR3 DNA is TGTGCCAGCAGCCTAGGGACAGTACTCTACGAGCAGTACTTC. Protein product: CASSLGTVLYEQYF.

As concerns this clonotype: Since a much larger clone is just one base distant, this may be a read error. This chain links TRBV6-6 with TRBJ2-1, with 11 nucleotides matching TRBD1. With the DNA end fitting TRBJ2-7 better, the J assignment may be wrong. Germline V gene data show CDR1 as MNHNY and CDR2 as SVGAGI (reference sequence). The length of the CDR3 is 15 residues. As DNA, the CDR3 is TGTGCCAGCAGCCGATTGGGACAGGGGGTAAATGAGCAGTACTTC. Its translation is CASSRLGQGVNEQYF.

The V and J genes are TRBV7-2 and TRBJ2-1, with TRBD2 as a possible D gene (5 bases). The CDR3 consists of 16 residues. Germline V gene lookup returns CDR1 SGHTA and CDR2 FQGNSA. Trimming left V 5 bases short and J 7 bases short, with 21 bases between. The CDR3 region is CASSQLVTGRGNEQFF. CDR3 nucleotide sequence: TGTGCCAGCAGCCAGCTGGTTACGGGGAGAGGGAATGAGCAGTTCTTC. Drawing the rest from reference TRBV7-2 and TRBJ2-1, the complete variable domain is GAGVSQSPSNKVTEKGKDVELRCDPISGHTALYWYRQSLGQGLEFLIYFQGNSAPDKSGLPSDRFSAERTGGSVSTLTIQRTQQEDSAVYLCASSQLVTGRGNEQFFGPGTRLTVL.

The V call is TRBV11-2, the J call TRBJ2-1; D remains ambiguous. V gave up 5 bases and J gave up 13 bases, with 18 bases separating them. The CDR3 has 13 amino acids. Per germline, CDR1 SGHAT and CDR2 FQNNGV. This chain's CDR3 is CASSKRPAETQFF. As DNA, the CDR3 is TGTGCCAGCAGCAAAAGGCCTGCCGAGACCCAGTTCTTC.

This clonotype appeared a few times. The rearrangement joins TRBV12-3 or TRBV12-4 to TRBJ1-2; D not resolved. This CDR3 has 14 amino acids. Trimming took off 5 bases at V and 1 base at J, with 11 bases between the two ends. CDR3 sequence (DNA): TGTGCCAGCAGTCCCCTGGTGTATAACTATGGCTACACCTTC. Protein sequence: CASSPLVYNYGYTF.

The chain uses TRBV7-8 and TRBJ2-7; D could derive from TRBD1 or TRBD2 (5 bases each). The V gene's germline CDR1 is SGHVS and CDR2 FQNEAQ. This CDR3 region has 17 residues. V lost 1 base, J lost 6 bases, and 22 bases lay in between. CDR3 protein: CASSLGFVQAGGSEQYF. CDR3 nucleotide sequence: TGTGCCAGCAGCTTAGGATTTGTACAGGCGGGTGGTTCCGAGCAGTACTTC.

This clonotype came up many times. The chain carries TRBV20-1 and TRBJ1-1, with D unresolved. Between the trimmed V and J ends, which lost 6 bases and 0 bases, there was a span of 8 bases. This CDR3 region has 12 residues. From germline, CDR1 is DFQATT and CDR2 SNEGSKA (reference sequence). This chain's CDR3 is CSANGLNTEAFF. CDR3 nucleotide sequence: TGCAGTGCAAACGGATTGAACACTGAAGCTTTCTTT.